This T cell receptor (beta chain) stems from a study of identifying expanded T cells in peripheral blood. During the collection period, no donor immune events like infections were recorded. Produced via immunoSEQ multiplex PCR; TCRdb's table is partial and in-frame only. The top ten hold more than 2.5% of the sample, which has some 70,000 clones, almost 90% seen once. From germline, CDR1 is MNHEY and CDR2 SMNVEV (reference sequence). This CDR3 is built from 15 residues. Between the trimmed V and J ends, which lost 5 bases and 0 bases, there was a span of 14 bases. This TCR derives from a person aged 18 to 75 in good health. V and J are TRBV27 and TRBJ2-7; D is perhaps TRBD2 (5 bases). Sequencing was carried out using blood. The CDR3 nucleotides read TGTGCCAGCAGTCCCTGGAGAGGGAGCTCCTACGAGCAGTACTTC. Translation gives CASSPWRGSSYEQYF.